The 5 T cell receptor beta chains in this list originate from one sample, sequenced in a study of cytomegalovirus exposure and HLA in healthy donors. With 60 Vbeta and 13 Jbeta primers, the PCR was carried out. The repertoire was sequenced with immunoSEQ multiplex PCR; TCRdb's copy has only in-frame clones and lacks some. Of around 220,000 clones in the sample, roughly 80% are singletons; the top ten hold 1.3% to 1.5%. The specimen was PBMCs. The origin of the receptors is a girl aged 5-17 years in good health and CMV-seronegative.

V and J are TRBV29-1 and TRBJ2-6, with D possibly TRBD1 on 6 matching bases. The CDR3 extends over 14 amino acids. Per the germline V gene, CDR1 is SQVTM and CDR2 is ANQGSEA. V was shortened by 4 bases and J by 2 bases, with 9 bases between the two germline ends. The chain's CDR3 is CSVGTEAGANVLTF. The CDR3 DNA follows: TGCAGCGTTGGGACAGAGGCTGGGGCCAACGTCCTGACTTTC.

The V gene is TRBV7-9, the J gene TRBJ1-6, with D possibly being TRBD1 (6 bases). This CDR3 comprises 14 residues. Germline V gives CDR1 SEHNR, CDR2 FQNEAQ (reference sequence). V was clipped by 3 bases and J by 7 bases, with 10 bases between them. The CDR3 bases are TGTGCCAGCAGCTTGGACAGAGGAAATTCACCCCTCCACTTT. Encoded protein: CASSLDRGNSPLHF.

CDR3 in amino acids: CAWSVRIPGTSGGDTDTQYF. The CDR3, as DNA: TGTGCCTGGAGTGTACGGATCCCCGGGACTAGCGGGGGGGACACAGATACGCAGTATTTT. V and J are TRBV30 and TRBJ2-3, with 16 nucleotides matching TRBD2. CDR3 length equals 20 residues. The germline V gene encodes CDR1 GTSNPN and CDR2 SVGIG (reference sequence). The V segment lost 0 bases and the J segment 2 bases; nucleotides outside the gene matches: 11. Variable domain in full (rest from reference TRBV30 and TRBJ2-3): SQTIHQWPATLVQPVGSPLSLECTVEGTSNPNLYWYRQAAGRGLQLLFYSVGIGQISSEVPQNLSASRPQDRQFILSSKKLLLSDSGFYLCAWSVRIPGTSGGDTDTQYFGPGTRLTVL.

This clone has a handful of counts. The chain couples TRBV6-5 to TRBJ1-2, with 9 bases that match TRBD1. The CDR3 extends over 15 amino acids. After removal of 1 base from V and 3 bases from J, the junction contained 3 bases not matched to a gene. Germline assignment: CDR1 MNHEY and CDR2 SVGAGI. CDR3 sequence reads: CASSYLYRGHYGYTF. In DNA, the CDR3 is TGTGCCAGCAGTTACTTGTACAGGGGGCACTATGGCTACACCTTC.

The chain uses TRBV2 and TRBJ1-2; the match to TRBD1 covers 7 bases. J was trimmed by 3 bases and V by 7 bases; bases with no gene match: 8. This CDR3 has 14 amino acids. Germline CDR1 and CDR2: SNHLY and FYNNEI. The CDR3 coding sequence is TGTGCCAGCATCGAAGGACAGGACGACTATGGCTACACCTTC. It codes for CASIEGQDDYGYTF.